The clone carrying this T cell receptor beta chain was recorded many times. The source of the sample is a study of neurological immune-mediated disorders. Via MiXCR, TCRdb re-called the 5' RACE reads, giving one row per CDR3 protein. The top ten clones hold 30% of a sample with roughly 30,000 distinct CDR3 sequences, under 30% of them seen once. Between the trimmed V and J ends, which lost 0 bases and 0 bases, there was a span of 9 bases. The CDR3 is made up of 15 amino acids. CDR1 is DFQATT and CDR2 is SNEGSKA in the germline V gene (reference sequence). This receptor was taken from a man in his fifties with HTLV-1-associated myelopathy (HAM/TSP). Sequenced input: CD4+ T cells from blood. This rearrangement joins TRBV20-1 to TRBJ2-1; possibly TRBD2 for D (5 bases). The CDR3 protein is CSARDPGVSYNEQFF. The CDR3, as DNA: TGCAGTGCTAGAGATCCCGGGGTCTCCTACAATGAGCAGTTCTTC.